The 29 T cell receptor beta chains reported below all come from one sample, sequenced in a study of spatial heterogeneity in lung cancer. The study's findings and limits: One measure, the expanded intratumoral alpha and beta TCR count, tracked tumor mutation counts.

As to time point: sample taken at primary tumor resection. TCRdb redid the calling of the 5' RACE reads with MiXCR, one entry per CDR3 protein. The table has some 18,000 distinct CDR3 sequences, about 7.5% seen once. No antigen has been assigned to these receptors. The source material was lung tumor tissue, sampled at surgery. The receptors shown here come from a male donor with early-stage non-small cell lung cancer.

This clonotype was counted at least ten times. This may be a read error, as it is one base from a much larger clone. This chain uses TRBV6-2 or TRBV6-3 with TRBJ1-5; D is unresolved. Germline V lookup: CDR1 MNHEY, CDR2 SVGEGT. The CDR3 loop spans 13 amino acids. CDR3 DNA: TGTGCCAGCAGTTTTTCCTCTGTGTGGCCCCAGAATTTT. Translated, it gives CASSFSSVWPQNF.

This clonotype was seen ten or more times. The chain is built from TRBV7-9 and TRBJ1-1; D remains ambiguous. This CDR3 has 14 residues. With 1 base removed from V and 3 bases from J, the gap between germline ends came to 9 bases. Germline V lookup: CDR1 SEHNR, CDR2 FQNEAQ (reference sequence). This CDR3 reads CASSLVSSDTEAFF. The CDR3 DNA is TGTGCCAGCAGCTTAGTCTCTTCGGACACTGAAGCTTTCTTT.

This clonotype occurred many times. The V call is TRBV3-1, the J call TRBJ2-7, with a weak D call TRBD2 (7 bases). CDR1 is LGHDT and CDR2 is YNNKEL in the germline V gene (reference sequence). The CDR3 is made up of 12 amino acids. Trimming left V 3 bases short and J 11 bases short, with 14 bases between. For the CDR3, the DNA is TGTGCCAGCAGCCAGGAAGGGGGGAGGGAGTACTTC. It encodes CASSQEGGREYF.

This clonotype was detected only a few times. The CDR3 loop is CASSSHRDRGREGEKLFF. CDR3 in DNA: TGTGCCAGCAGCTCCCACCGGGACAGGGGGCGCGAGGGTGAAAAACTGTTTTTT. The chain uses TRBV5-4 and TRBJ1-4; 12 nucleotides line up with TRBD1. This CDR3 contains 18 residues. Germline CDR1 is SGHNT and CDR2 is YYREEE (reference sequence). Trimming at V came to 3 bases and at J to 7 bases, leaving 13 bases not matched to a gene.

This clonotype was found many times. This chain joins TRBV20-1 and TRBJ1-5; no definite D call. Per germline, CDR1 DFQATT and CDR2 SNEGSKA (reference sequence). This CDR3 region has 14 residues. Trimming stripped 2 bases from V and 4 bases from J, with 12 bases between. CDR3 DNA: TGCAGTGCTAGACCCATGTATAGGAATCAGCCCCAGCATTTT. Protein: CSARPMYRNQPQHF.

This clonotype has ten or more counts. This chain joins TRBV7-8 and TRBJ1-5; the match to TRBD1 covers 7 bases. V was pared by 2 bases and J by 0 bases, with 4 bases of the junction left unmatched. The CDR3 sequence is 16 residues long. Germline-derived CDR1 and CDR2 are SGHVS and FQNEAQ. CDR3: CASSLRTGYSNQPQHF. CDR3 in DNA: TGTGCCAGCAGCTTAAGGACAGGCTATAGCAATCAGCCCCAGCATTTT.

This clonotype appeared many times. The V and J genes are TRBV6-2 or TRBV6-3 and TRBJ1-4; 7 bases align to TRBD1. Germline CDR1 MNHEY, CDR2 SVGEGT. V was clipped by 9 bases and J by 7 bases; unmatched bases: 11. The CDR3 runs 14 residues. The CDR3 DNA reads TGTGCCAGTGGGCCCGGGACAGTAACTGAAAAACTGTTTTTT. Its protein is CASGPGTVTEKLFF.

The J gene is TRBJ2-2, the V gene TRBV18; possibly TRBD1 for D (5 bases). This CDR3 region has 13 residues. The germline CDR1 and CDR2 sequences are KGHSH and LQKENI. V lost 4 bases and J 7 bases, leaving 10 bases between the germline ends. The CDR3 DNA reads TGTGCCAGCTCACTCCAGGGAAGCGGGGAGCTGTTTTTT. Protein: CASSLQGSGELFF.

This clonotype has at least ten counts. J is TRBJ2-5 and V is TRBV9; D might be TRBD2 (5 bases). From germline, CDR1 is SGDLS and CDR2 YYNGEE. CDR3 size: 14 residues. V lost 0 bases and J 3 bases, leaving 9 bases between the germline ends. CDR3 residues: CASSVEASKETQYF. CDR3 in DNA: TGTGCCAGCAGCGTAGAGGCTAGCAAAGAGACCCAGTACTTC.

This clonotype appeared many times. The V and J genes are TRBV6-6 and TRBJ2-7; 8 bases agree with TRBD1. There are 16 residues in the CDR3. CDR1 and CDR2 from the germline V gene are MNHNY and SVGAGI (reference sequence). V shed 0 bases and J 2 bases; nucleotides not matched to a gene: 6. CDR3 sequence: CASSYSLRQGTYEQYF. The CDR3 bases are TGTGCCAGCAGTTACTCGTTGCGACAGGGGACCTACGAGCAGTACTTC.

By sample fraction, this clonotype is medium-sized (0.01 to 0.1%). The chain links TRBV19 to TRBJ1-1; D possibly corresponds to TRBD1 (6 bases). CDR3 size: 15 residues. V lost 6 bases and J 4 bases, leaving 18 bases between the germline ends. Per the germline V gene, CDR1 is LNHDA and CDR2 is SQIVND (reference sequence). The CDR3 DNA reads as TGTGCCAGTAGACCAATGGACAGATCCTTCACTGAAGCTTTCTTT. Translated, it gives CASRPMDRSFTEAFF.

This clonotype has at least ten counts. V gene TRBV27 combines with J gene TRBJ2-1, with 7 bases fitting TRBD2. Germline V lookup: CDR1 MNHEY, CDR2 SMNVEV (reference sequence). This CDR3 contains 15 residues. J was trimmed by 0 bases and V by 6 bases; bases with no gene match: 5. The CDR3 DNA follows: TGTGCCAGCAGACGGGGGGACGGCTCCTACAATGAGCAGTTCTTC. Its protein product is CASRRGDGSYNEQFF.

The chain is built from TRBV20-1 and TRBJ2-7; 9 nucleotides line up with TRBD1. There are 14 residues in the CDR3. Germline CDR1 is DFQATT and CDR2 is SNEGSKA (reference sequence). Unmatched junction bases numbered 4, after V lost 3 bases and J lost 1 base. The CDR3 coding sequence is TGCAGTGCTAGCCCGGGACAGGGTTCCTACGAGCAGTACTTC. Residues: CSASPGQGSYEQYF.

The table lists this clonotype with many counts. The chain is built from TRBV5-4 and TRBJ2-5; no reliable D call. This CDR3 comprises 16 residues. Germline CDR1 reads SGHNT; CDR2 reads YYREEE (reference sequence). V was shortened by 1 base and J by 13 bases, with 26 bases between the two germline ends. The CDR3 DNA is TGTGCCAGCAGCTTGAAGGACCGGGCCTCTCCCGTACGTAGGTACTTC. It specifies CASSLKDRASPVRRYF.

This clonotype was detected many times. The chain combines TRBV29-1 with TRBJ1-5, with D perhaps matching TRBD1 (5 bases). Germline V CDR1 and CDR2: SQVTM, ANQGSEA. V was cut by 8 bases and J by 6 bases, with 20 bases left in between. This CDR3 is built from 14 residues. This chain's CDR3 is CSPQRVREGQPQHF. The CDR3 coding sequence is TGCAGCCCCCAACGAGTCAGGGAGGGTCAGCCCCAGCATTTT.

There are many counts of this clonotype. This chain joins TRBV3-1 and TRBJ1-5; the D gene is possibly TRBD1 (6 bases). Germline V CDR1 and CDR2: LGHDT, YNNKEL (reference sequence). V gave up 4 bases and J gave up 7 bases, with 11 bases separating them. The CDR3 runs 13 residues. The CDR3 spells CASSPGGGQPQHF. CDR3 DNA: TGTGCCAGCAGCCCGGGGGGGGGCCAGCCCCAGCATTTT.

This rearrangement joins TRBV12-3 or TRBV12-4 to TRBJ2-3; tentatively, D is TRBD1 (6 bases). Trimming removed 4 bases at V and 2 bases at J, with 10 bases between. There are 14 residues in the CDR3. The CDR3 is CASSSWTDTDTQYF. The CDR3, as DNA: TGTGCCAGCAGTTCCTGGACAGACACAGATACGCAGTATTTT.

By share, this clonotype ranks as medium-sized. This sequence joins TRBV27 and TRBJ2-7; 8 nucleotides match TRBD2. Germline V lookup: CDR1 MNHEY, CDR2 SMNVEV (reference sequence). The ends lost 4 bases at V and 0 bases at J; junction bases unmatched: 5. This CDR3 is built from 15 residues. As DNA, the CDR3 is TGTGCCAGCAGTTCCGGACTAGCCAGCTCCTACGAGCAGTACTTC. This codes for CASSSGLASSYEQYF.

Note on this clonotype: A much larger clone differs by one base, so this may be a read error. This sequence joins TRBV12-3 or TRBV12-4 and TRBJ2-5; D remains unclear. The CDR3 covers 14 residues. V shed 6 bases and J shed 5 bases, with 16 bases lying between them. The CDR3 region is CASSSPSGDETQYF. The CDR3, as DNA: TGTGCCAGCAGCAGCCCGTCGGGTGATGAGACCCAGTACTTC.

The rearrangement links TRBV6-1 to TRBJ2-1; D call uncertain. This CDR3 spans 13 amino acids. V lost 6 bases, J lost 10 bases, and 16 bases lay in between. CDR1 is MNHNS and CDR2 is SASEGT in the germline V gene. CDR3 residues: CASSRSGLPEQFF. CDR3 sequence (DNA): TGTGCCAGCAGCCGATCCGGGTTACCAGAGCAGTTCTTC.

The chain carries TRBV30 and TRBJ2-2, with D unclear. Trimming took off 5 bases at V and 5 bases at J, with 15 bases between the two ends. Germline V gene lookup returns CDR1 GTSNPN and CDR2 SVGIG (reference sequence). The CDR3 consists of 14 residues. The CDR3 protein is CAWELGLRTGELFF. CDR3 DNA sequence: TGTGCCTGGGAGCTTGGGTTGCGTACCGGGGAGCTGTTTTTT.

This clonotype was recorded many times. V and J are TRBV9 and TRBJ1-1, with D unresolved. The V gene's germline CDR1 is SGDLS and CDR2 YYNGEE. Trimming took 0 bases from V and 7 from J, leaving 13 bases between them. The CDR3 is 14 amino acids. CDR3: CASSVGGLANEAFF. For the CDR3, the DNA is TGTGCCAGCAGCGTAGGTGGGTTGGCGAATGAAGCTTTCTTT.

This clonotype was seen repeatedly, ten times or more. CDR3: CASSQDWTGTDLHF. Written as DNA, the CDR3 is TGTGCCAGCAGCCAAGATTGGACAGGGACCGACTTACATTTT. The rearrangement links TRBV3-1 to TRBJ1-5; 8 positions agree with TRBD1. The CDR3 covers 14 residues. CDR1 LGHDT and CDR2 YNNKEL come from the germline V gene (reference sequence). V shed 0 bases, J shed 16 bases, and the junction held 11 bases outside the gene matches.

Concerning this clonotype: This may be a read error, as it is one base from a much larger clone. V is TRBV5-5 and J is TRBJ2-3, with no clear D. Trimming pared 9 bases from V and 2 bases from J, leaving 7 bases between. There are 11 residues in the CDR3. The V gene's germline CDR1 is SGHKS and CDR2 YYEKEE (reference sequence). This CDR3 is CAIAYTDTQYF. CDR3 bases: TGTGCCATCGCCTACACAGATACGCAGTATTTT.

This clonotype rates as medium-sized. The chain joins TRBV28 to TRBJ1-2, with a weak D call TRBD1 (5 bases). Germline loops: CDR1 MDHEN, CDR2 SYDVKM. V was shortened by 6 bases and J by 8 bases, with 13 bases between the two germline ends. The CDR3 runs to 12 residues. In nucleotides, the CDR3 is TGTGCCAGCAGCGTTAAGGGGAACGGCTACACCTTC. Translated: CASSVKGNGYTF.

This clonotype was observed at least ten times. The V gene is TRBV20-1, the J gene TRBJ1-5, with a tentative D call TRBD1 (5 bases). The length of the CDR3 is 12 residues. CDR1 is DFQATT and CDR2 is SNEGSKA in the germline V gene (reference sequence). Trimming took off 2 bases at V and 4 bases at J, with 6 bases between the two ends. CDR3 coding DNA: TGCAGTGCTAGACGGGGGAATCAGCCCCAGCATTTT. Amino acid sequence: CSARRGNQPQHF.

This clonotype was counted ten times or more. The chain uses TRBV6-2 or TRBV6-3 and TRBJ2-2; either TRBD1 or TRBD2 may supply D (5 bases each). CDR1 is MNHEY and CDR2 is SVGEGT in the germline V gene. V gave up 5 bases and J gave up 7 bases, with 17 bases separating them. CDR3 length: 15 amino acids. The CDR3 nucleotides are TGTGCCAGCAGTAACGGGGCCTCCGGAATCGGGGAGCTGTTTTTT. Residues: CASSNGASGIGELFF.

For this clonotype: Mismatch with germline at one junction end may stem from a read error. The chain joins TRBV7-2 to TRBJ1-5, with TRBD1 matching 9 bases. This CDR3 comprises 15 residues. Germline V gene data show CDR1 as SGHTA and CDR2 as FQGNSA. CDR3 sequence reads: CASSVAGTGNQPQNF. CDR3 nucleotides: TGTGCCAGCAGCGTTGCCGGGACAGGGAATCAGCCCCAGAATTTT.

This clonotype was observed a handful of times. The CDR3 bases are TGTGCCAGCAGGGGGACAGGGGGAGTAGAAAAACTGTTTTTT. Its translation is CASRGTGGVEKLFF. The chain is built from TRBV28 and TRBJ1-4; TRBD1 matches at 11 bases. CDR3 length equals 14 residues. Germline assignment: CDR1 MDHEN and CDR2 SYDVKM. V lost 6 bases and J lost 8; bases outside the gene matches: 5.